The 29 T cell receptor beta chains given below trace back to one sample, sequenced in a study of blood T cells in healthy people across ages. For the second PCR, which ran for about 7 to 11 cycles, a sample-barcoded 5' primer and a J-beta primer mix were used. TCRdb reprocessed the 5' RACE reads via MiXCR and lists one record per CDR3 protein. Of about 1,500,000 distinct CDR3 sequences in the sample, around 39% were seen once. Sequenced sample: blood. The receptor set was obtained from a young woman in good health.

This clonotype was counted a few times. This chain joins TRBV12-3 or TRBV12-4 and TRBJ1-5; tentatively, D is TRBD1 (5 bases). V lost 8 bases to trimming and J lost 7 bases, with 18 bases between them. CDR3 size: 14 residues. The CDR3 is CASLGANGGQPQHF. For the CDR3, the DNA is TGTGCCAGCTTAGGGGCTAACGGTGGCCAGCCCCAGCATTTT.

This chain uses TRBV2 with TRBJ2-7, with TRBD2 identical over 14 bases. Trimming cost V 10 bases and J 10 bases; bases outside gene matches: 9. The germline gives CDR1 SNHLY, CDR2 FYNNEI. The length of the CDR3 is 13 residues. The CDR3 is CATAGTSGGPQYF. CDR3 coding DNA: TGTGCCACCGCCGGGACTAGCGGGGGCCCCCAGTACTTC.

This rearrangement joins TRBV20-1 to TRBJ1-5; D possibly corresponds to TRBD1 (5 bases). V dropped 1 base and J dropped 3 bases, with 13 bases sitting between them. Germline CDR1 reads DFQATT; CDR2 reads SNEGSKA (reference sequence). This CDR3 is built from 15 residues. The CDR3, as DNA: TGCAGTGCTAGAGTAGTGGGGCAGGACAATCAGCCCCAGCATTTT. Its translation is CSARVVGQDNQPQHF.

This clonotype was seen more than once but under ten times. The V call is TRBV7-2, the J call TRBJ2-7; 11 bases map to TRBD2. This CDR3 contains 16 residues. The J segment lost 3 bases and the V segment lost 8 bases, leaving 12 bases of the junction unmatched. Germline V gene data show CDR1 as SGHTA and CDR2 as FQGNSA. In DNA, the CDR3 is TGTGCCAGCGAACCACCAGTCGGACTAGCGGGCTACGAGCAGTACTTC. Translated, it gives CASEPPVGLAGYEQYF.

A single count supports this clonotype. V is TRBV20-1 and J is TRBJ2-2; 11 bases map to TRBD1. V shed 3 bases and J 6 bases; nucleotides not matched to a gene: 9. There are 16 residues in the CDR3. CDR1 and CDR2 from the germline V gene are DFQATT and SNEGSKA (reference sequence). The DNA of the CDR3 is TGCAGTGCTAGTTCCCGGGACAGGGGGTTAGCCGGGGAGCTGTTTTTT. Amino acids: CSASSRDRGLAGELFF.

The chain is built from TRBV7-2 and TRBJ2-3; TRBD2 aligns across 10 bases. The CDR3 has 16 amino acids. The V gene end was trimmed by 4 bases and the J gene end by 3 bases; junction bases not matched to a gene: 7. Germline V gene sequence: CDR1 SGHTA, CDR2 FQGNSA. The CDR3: CASSSVLAGSTDTQYF. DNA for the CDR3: TGTGCCAGCAGCTCCGTACTAGCGGGGTCGACAGATACGCAGTATTTT.

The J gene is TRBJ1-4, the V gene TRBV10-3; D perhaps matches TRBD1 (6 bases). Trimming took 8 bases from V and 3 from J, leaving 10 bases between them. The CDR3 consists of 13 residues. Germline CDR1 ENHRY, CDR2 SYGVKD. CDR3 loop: CAIHGGPNEKLFF. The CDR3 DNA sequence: TGTGCCATCCATGGGGGCCCTAATGAAAAACTGTTTTTT.

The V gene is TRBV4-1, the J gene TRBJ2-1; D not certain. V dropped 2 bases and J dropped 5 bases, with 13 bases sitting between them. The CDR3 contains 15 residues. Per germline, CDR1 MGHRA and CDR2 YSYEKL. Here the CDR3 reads CASSQSGRDDNEQFF. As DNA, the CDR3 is TGCGCCAGCAGCCAAAGTGGGCGAGATGACAATGAGCAGTTCTTC.

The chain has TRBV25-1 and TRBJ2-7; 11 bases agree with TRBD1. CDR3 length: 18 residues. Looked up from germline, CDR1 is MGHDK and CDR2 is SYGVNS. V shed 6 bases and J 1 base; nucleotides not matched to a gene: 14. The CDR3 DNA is TGTGCCAGCAGGCGCCCATCCTGGGGACAGGGGGGTTCCTACGAGCAGTACTTC. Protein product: CASRRPSWGQGGSYEQYF.

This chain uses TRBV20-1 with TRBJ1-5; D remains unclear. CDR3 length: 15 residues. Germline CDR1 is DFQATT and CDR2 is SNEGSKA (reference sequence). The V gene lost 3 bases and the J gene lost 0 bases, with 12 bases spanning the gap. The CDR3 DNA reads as TGCAGTGCTAGGTCCGGGGTTTATAGCAATCAGCCCCAGCATTTT. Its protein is CSARSGVYSNQPQHF.

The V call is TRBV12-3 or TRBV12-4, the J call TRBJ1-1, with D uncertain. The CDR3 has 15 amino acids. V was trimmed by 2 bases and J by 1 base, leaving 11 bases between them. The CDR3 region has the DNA TGTGCCAGCAGTTTAAGATCCTCCGGGAACACTGAAGCTTTCTTT. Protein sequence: CASSLRSSGNTEAFF.

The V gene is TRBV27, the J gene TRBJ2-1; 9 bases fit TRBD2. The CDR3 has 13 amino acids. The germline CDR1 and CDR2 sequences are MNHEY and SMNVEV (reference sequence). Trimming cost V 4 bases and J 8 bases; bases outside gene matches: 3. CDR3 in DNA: TGTGCCAGCAGTTCAGGGACTAGCTATGAGCAGTTCTTC. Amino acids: CASSSGTSYEQFF.

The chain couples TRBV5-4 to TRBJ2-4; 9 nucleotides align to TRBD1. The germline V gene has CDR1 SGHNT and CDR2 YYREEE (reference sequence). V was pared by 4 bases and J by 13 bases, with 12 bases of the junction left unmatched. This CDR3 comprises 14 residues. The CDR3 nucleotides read TGTGCCAGCAGCCTCGGACAGGGGAGAGAAGACCAGTACTTC. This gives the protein CASSLGQGREDQYF.

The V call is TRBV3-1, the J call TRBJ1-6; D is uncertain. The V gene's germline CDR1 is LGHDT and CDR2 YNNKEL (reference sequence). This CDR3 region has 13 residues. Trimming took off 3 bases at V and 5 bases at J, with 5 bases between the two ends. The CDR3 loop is CASSQTNNSPLHF. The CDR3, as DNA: TGTGCCAGCAGCCAGACAAATAATTCACCCCTCCACTTT.

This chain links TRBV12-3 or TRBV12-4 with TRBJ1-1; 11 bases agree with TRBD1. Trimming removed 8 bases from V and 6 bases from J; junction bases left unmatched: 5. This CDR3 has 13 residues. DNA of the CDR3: TGTGCCAGCTCCTGGACAGGGGGCTCTGAAGCTTTCTTT. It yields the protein CASSWTGGSEAFF.

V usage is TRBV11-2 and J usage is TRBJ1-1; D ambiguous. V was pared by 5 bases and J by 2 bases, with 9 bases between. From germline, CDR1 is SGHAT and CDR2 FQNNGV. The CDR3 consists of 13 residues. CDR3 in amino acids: CASSRILNTEAFF. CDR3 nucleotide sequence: TGTGCCAGCAGCCGAATACTCAACACTGAAGCTTTCTTT.

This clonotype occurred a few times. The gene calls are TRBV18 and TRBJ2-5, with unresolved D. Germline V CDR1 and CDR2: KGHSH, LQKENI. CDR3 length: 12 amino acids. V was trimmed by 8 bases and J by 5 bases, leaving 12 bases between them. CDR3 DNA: TGTGCCAGCAGCCCGACTCGCGAGACCCAGTACTTC. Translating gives CASSPTRETQYF. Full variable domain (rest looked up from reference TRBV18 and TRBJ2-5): NAGVMQNPRHLVRRRGQEARLRCSPMKGHSHVYWYRQLPEEGLKFMVYLQKENIIDESGMPKERFSAEFPKEGPSILRIQQVVRGDSAAYFCASSPTRETQYFGPGTRLLVL.

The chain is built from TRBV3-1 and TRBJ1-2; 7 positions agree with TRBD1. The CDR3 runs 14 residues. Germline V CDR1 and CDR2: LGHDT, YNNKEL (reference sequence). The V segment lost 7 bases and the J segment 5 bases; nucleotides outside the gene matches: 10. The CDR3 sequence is CASTPEGARYGYTF. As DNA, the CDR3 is TGTGCCAGCACCCCTGAGGGGGCGCGTTATGGCTACACCTTC.

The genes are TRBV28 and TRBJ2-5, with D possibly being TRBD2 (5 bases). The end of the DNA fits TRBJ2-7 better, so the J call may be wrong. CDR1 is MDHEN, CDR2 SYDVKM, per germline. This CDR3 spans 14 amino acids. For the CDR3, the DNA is TGTGCCAGCACCACCCCCGGGAAAACCTACGAGCAGTACTTC. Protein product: CASTTPGKTYEQYF.

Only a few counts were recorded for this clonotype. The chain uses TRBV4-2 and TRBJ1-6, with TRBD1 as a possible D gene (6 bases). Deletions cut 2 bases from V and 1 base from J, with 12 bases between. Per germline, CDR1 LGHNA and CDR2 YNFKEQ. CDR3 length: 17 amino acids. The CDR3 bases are TGTGCCAGCAGCCAACAGGGGTGGGAATCCTATAATTCACCCCTCCACTTT. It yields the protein CASSQQGWESYNSPLHF.

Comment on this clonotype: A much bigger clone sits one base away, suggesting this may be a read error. CDR3 protein: CASSKLEGGYTGELFF. CDR3 DNA sequence: TGTGCCAGCAGCAAACTAGAGGGAGGGTACACCGGGGAGCTGTTTTTT. The J gene is TRBJ2-2, the V gene TRBV7-9; 7 bases match TRBD2. Unmatched junction bases numbered 9, after V lost 5 bases and J lost 3 bases. The CDR3 totals 16 residues. Germline CDR1 is SEHNR and CDR2 is FQNEAQ (reference sequence).

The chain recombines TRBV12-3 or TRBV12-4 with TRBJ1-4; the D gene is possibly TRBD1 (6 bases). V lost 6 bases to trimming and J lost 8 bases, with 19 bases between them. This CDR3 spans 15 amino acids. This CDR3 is CASSAVGARGEKLFF. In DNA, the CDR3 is TGTGCCAGCAGCGCGGTGGGAGCAAGGGGGGAAAAACTGTTTTTT.

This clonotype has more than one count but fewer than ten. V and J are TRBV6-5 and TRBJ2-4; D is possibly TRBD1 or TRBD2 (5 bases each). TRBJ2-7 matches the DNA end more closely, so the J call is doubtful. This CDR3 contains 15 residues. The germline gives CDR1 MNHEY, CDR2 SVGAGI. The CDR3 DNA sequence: TGTGCCAGCAGTCAGACGGGACCCGGAACCTACGAGCAGTACTTC. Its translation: CASSQTGPGTYEQYF.

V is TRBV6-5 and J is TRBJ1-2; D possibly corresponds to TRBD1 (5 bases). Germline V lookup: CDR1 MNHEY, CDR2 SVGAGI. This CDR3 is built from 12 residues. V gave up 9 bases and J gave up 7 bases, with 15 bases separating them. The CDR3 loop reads CASVGTFSGYTF. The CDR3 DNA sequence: TGTGCCAGTGTTGGGACTTTTAGTGGCTACACCTTC.

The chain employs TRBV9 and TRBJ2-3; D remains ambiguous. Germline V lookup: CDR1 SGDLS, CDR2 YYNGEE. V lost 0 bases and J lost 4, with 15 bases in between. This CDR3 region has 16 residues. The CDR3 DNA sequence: TGTGCCAGCAGCGTAGGGGTAGCCCTTAAATCAGATACGCAGTATTTT. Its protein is CASSVGVALKSDTQYF.

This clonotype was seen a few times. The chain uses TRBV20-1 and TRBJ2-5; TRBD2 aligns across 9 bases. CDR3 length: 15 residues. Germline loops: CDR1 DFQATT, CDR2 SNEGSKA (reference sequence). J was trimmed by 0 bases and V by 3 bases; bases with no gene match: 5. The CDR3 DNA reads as TGCAGTGCTAGTAGGCTAGCGGGGAACCAAGAGACCCAGTACTTC. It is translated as CSASRLAGNQETQYF.

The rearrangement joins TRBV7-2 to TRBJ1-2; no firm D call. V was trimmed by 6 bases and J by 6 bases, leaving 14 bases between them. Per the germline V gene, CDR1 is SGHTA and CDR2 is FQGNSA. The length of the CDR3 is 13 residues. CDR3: CASSPPGYDGYTF. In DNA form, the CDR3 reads TGTGCCAGCAGTCCCCCGGGCTACGATGGCTACACCTTC.

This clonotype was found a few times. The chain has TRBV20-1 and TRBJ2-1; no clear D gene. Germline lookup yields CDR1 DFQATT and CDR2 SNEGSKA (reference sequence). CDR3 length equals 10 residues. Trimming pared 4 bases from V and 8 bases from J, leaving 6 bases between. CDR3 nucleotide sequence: TGCAGTGCTATTAATTATGAGCAGTTCTTC. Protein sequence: CSAINYEQFF.

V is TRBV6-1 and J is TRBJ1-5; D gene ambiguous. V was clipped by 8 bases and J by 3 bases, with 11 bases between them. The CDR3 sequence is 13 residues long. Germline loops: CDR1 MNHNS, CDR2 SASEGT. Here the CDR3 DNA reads TGTGCCAGCGCGGCAGTGGACAATCAGCCCCAGCATTTT. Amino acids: CASAAVDNQPQHF.